The rows below give T cell receptor beta chains drawn from one sample of a study of T cell repertoires in cytomegalovirus infection. TCRdb used MiXCR to reprocess the reads, holding one entry per CDR3 protein. This table holds about 180,000 distinct CDR3 sequences, roughly a sixth found once. Sequencing input: CD8+ T cells from PBMCs. The receptors originated from a human donor in good health (CMV status not recorded). Some clones in this sample may be carry-over from other donors' samples. Each CDR3 is given with its conserved first and last residue. Fields, in order: CDR3 DNA, CDR3 protein, clone size, V gene, D gene, J gene. D genes are given only for firm matches. The size field is filled for only some rows; it gives once, few, many or a size class.

CDR3nt: TGTGCCAGTAGCAGGGGGCTTAGCACTGAAGCTTTCTTT; CDR3aa: CASSRGLSTEAFF; abundance: few; v_gene: TRBV19; d_gene: TRBD1; j_gene: TRBJ1-1
CDR3nt: TGTGCCAGTAGTATTCTACAGGAGAACACCGGGGAGCTGTTTTTT; CDR3aa: CASSILQENTGELFF; abundance: few; v_gene: TRBV19; d_gene: -; j_gene: TRBJ2-2
CDR3nt: TGTGCCAGCAGCTTAGGGTCCGGAACCGGGGCCAACGTCCTGACTTTC; CDR3aa: CASSLGSGTGANVLTF; abundance: -; v_gene: TRBV7-2; d_gene: -; j_gene: TRBJ2-6
CDR3nt: TGTGCCAGCAGGTCTAGCGGGGGTCTTCCAGATACGCAGTATTTT; CDR3aa: CASRSSGGLPDTQYF; abundance: -; v_gene: TRBV12-3/TRBV12-4; d_gene: TRBD2; j_gene: TRBJ2-3
CDR3nt: TGCAGTGCTACTCTAGCGGGGGAGACCCAGTACTTC; CDR3aa: CSATLAGETQYF; abundance: many; v_gene: TRBV20-1; d_gene: TRBD2; j_gene: TRBJ2-5
CDR3nt: TGCAGCGATGCTACAGGGGTTTACACTGAAGCTTTCTTT; CDR3aa: CSDATGVYTEAFF; abundance: -; v_gene: TRBV29-1; d_gene: TRBD1; j_gene: TRBJ1-1
CDR3nt: TGTGCCAGCAGCTTACGGTCCAATGAAAACAGGAACACCGGGGAGCTGTTTTTT; CDR3aa: CASSLRSNENRNTGELFF; abundance: -; v_gene: TRBV7-9; d_gene: -; j_gene: TRBJ2-2
CDR3nt: TGTGCCTGGGGGCGGACAGGAGAAGCTTTCTTT; CDR3aa: CAWGRTGEAFF; abundance: -; v_gene: TRBV30; d_gene: TRBD1; j_gene: TRBJ1-1
CDR3nt: TGTGCCAGCAGTGAATATCAGGGTTTGAACACTGAAGCTTTCTTT; CDR3aa: CASSEYQGLNTEAFF; abundance: -; v_gene: TRBV25-1; d_gene: -; j_gene: TRBJ1-1
CDR3nt: TGTGCCAGCAGTTACCTGTGGCAGGATACGCAGTATTTT; CDR3aa: CASSYLWQDTQYF; abundance: -; v_gene: TRBV6-6; d_gene: -; j_gene: TRBJ2-3
CDR3nt: TGTGCCAGCAGCTTGACCGGGATAGCGAACACTGAAGCTTTCTTT; CDR3aa: CASSLTGIANTEAFF; abundance: few; v_gene: TRBV7-9; d_gene: -; j_gene: TRBJ1-1
CDR3nt: TGTGCCACTCCTACAGGTCAAGAGACCCAGTACTTC; CDR3aa: CATPTGQETQYF; abundance: few; v_gene: TRBV7-4; d_gene: -; j_gene: TRBJ2-5
CDR3nt: TGTGCCGGGAGGCGCCGGGGGCGCGGGGAGACCCAGTACTTC; CDR3aa: CAGRRRGRGETQYF; abundance: -; v_gene: TRBV6-2/TRBV6-3; d_gene: -; j_gene: TRBJ2-5
CDR3nt: TGTGCCACCAAACCGGGTGGGAGTGAGCAGTTCTTC; CDR3aa: CATKPGGSEQFF; abundance: few; v_gene: TRBV7-9; d_gene: -; j_gene: TRBJ2-1
CDR3nt: TGTGCCAGCAGCCCCGGAGGCCGGGGATACGAGCAGTACTTC; CDR3aa: CASSPGGRGYEQYF; abundance: many; v_gene: TRBV7-9; d_gene: -; j_gene: TRBJ2-7
CDR3nt: TGTGCCACCAGTGATCAGGACAGGGACAACTATGGCTACACCTTC; CDR3aa: CATSDQDRDNYGYTF; abundance: few; v_gene: TRBV24-1; d_gene: TRBD1; j_gene: TRBJ1-2
CDR3nt: TGCAGCGTTGTGTTGGCAGATACGCAGTATTTT; CDR3aa: CSVVLADTQYF; abundance: few; v_gene: TRBV29-1; d_gene: -; j_gene: TRBJ2-3
CDR3nt: TGTGCCATCAGTGATATCACGACCGAAGCTTTCTTT; CDR3aa: CAISDITTEAFF; abundance: -; v_gene: TRBV10-3; d_gene: -; j_gene: TRBJ1-1
CDR3nt: TGTGCCAGCAGCCCATGGACAGGGCACGAGCAGTACTTC; CDR3aa: CASSPWTGHEQYF; abundance: few; v_gene: TRBV14; d_gene: TRBD1; j_gene: TRBJ2-7
CDR3nt: TGCAGTGCTAGAGATATAGCGGGGGGCACCTACGAGCAGTACTTC; CDR3aa: CSARDIAGGTYEQYF; abundance: few; v_gene: TRBV20-1; d_gene: TRBD2; j_gene: TRBJ2-7
CDR3nt: TGTGCCAGCGGGGACCGGGGGAACTACGAGCAGTACTTC; CDR3aa: CASGDRGNYEQYF; abundance: -; v_gene: TRBV7-6; d_gene: -; j_gene: TRBJ2-7
CDR3nt: TGTGCCAGCAGCGTCCGGGCCAGGGGCGATTGGGGTAGCAATGAGCAGTTCTTC; CDR3aa: CASSVRARGDWGSNEQFF; abundance: -; v_gene: TRBV9; d_gene: -; j_gene: TRBJ2-1
CDR3nt: TGTGCCAGCAGCCAGATCCAGGGGATCTTCGGGGAGCTGTTTTTT; CDR3aa: CASSQIQGIFGELFF; abundance: many; v_gene: TRBV7-9; d_gene: -; j_gene: TRBJ2-2
CDR3nt: TGTGCCAGCAGCTTAGCGGAGGATTCGGCAGGGGTACGGATTTTCGATGAGCAGTTCTTC; CDR3aa: CASSLAEDSAGVRIFDEQFF; abundance: -; v_gene: TRBV7-2; d_gene: -; j_gene: TRBJ2-1
CDR3nt: TGTGCCAGCAGGGAAAGCCGCAACACCGGGGAGCTGTTTTTT; CDR3aa: CASRESRNTGELFF; abundance: -; v_gene: TRBV7-3; d_gene: -; j_gene: TRBJ2-2
CDR3nt: TGTGCCAGCAGCGGCAGGGTTTCCCCCTACGAGCAGTACTTC; CDR3aa: CASSGRVSPYEQYF; abundance: -; v_gene: TRBV7-2; d_gene: -; j_gene: TRBJ2-7
CDR3nt: TGCAGTGCTACGGACGGTGGGACTGGGGCCAACGTCCTGACTTTC; CDR3aa: CSATDGGTGANVLTF; abundance: -; v_gene: TRBV20-1; d_gene: -; j_gene: TRBJ2-6
CDR3nt: TGTGCCAGCAGCTTAGCGGCCAGCAACTATGGCTACACCTTC; CDR3aa: CASSLAASNYGYTF; abundance: -; v_gene: TRBV7-9; d_gene: -; j_gene: TRBJ1-2
CDR3nt: TGTGCCAGCAGCGCCAGACTAGCGGAACAAGAGACCCAGTACTTC; CDR3aa: CASSARLAEQETQYF; abundance: few; v_gene: TRBV7-2; d_gene: TRBD2; j_gene: TRBJ2-5